Given below is one T cell receptor (beta chain) in context. Its antigen has not been determined. No qualities accompany the bases; no much larger clone lies one base away. Receptor libraries were prepared by the immunoSEQ multiplex PCR assay. In the original analysis: A statistical classification framework was developed to diagnose cytomegalovirus status using the catalog of TCR beta chain sequences. TCRdb re-hosts the immuneACCESS table, in-frame sequences only. Its copies lack some clones; in the studies checked, an unresolved V gene accounts for under half of them, and the cause for the rest is not known. That table furnishes V, J and clone size, whereas the DNA furnished D and trimming. Across this sample there are under 200,000 clones, with roughly nine tenths seen only once. The ten most abundant clones make up about 9.4% of the sample. This specimen comes from a study of cytomegalovirus exposure and HLA in healthy donors (dated by TCRdb to about 2017). Looking at the study overall: According to a later analysis, one platform produced both the roughly 110 validation repertoires and the approximately 670 repertoires of the first cohort. Along with the approximately 700-subject first cohort, a separate validation cohort of over a hundred different subjects was used. To predict cytomegalovirus infection status, the study combined high-throughput TCR immunosequencing, statistical association of individual TCRs with disease status, and machine learning. The study aimed to test whether cataloging public T cell receptors could reveal signatures of past pathogen exposure. Results the study describes overall, beyond this receptor: A total of some 180 TCR beta chains were listed by the study as associated with cytomegalovirus. In vitro tests confirmed that a few of the cytomegalovirus-associated TCR beta chains recognize cytomegalovirus antigens. The validation cohort had no HLA typing available for a later analysis, so co-occurrence within that cohort was assessed over all 120 or so repertoires. In a later analysis, TCRs clustered in the first cohort were found to also tend to co-occur in the approximately 120 validation repertoires, with over 90% of cluster scores above 0. According to the authors, the approach could potentially be generalized to other disease states and immunological phenotypes. Most TCR sequences were seen in very few donors, while some public TCRs were found in many individuals. The classifier was reported to diagnose cytomegalovirus status with high specificity and sensitivity in both the original cohort and the validation cohort.

Donors formed part of the validation cohort, which comprised about 130 subjects and was distinct from the first cohort of 666 subjects. The junction shows trimming of 6 bases on V and 3 bases on J, and the gene matches do not reach 7 bases of it. In the germline V gene, CDR1 corresponds to SGHNT and CDR2 to YENEEA. From the cysteine up to the phenylalanine, the CDR3 has a length of 15 residues. Of all the DNA, just the CDR3 is kept, 45 bases in frame from base 1. The material sequenced was PBMCs. The sequence links TRBV11-3 to TRBJ2-5; TRBD1 aligns with 10 central bases. The sequence was obtained from a young woman in good health and CMV-seropositive. The CDR3: CASSPTDRGEETQYF. The bases read TGTGCCAGCAGTCCAACGGACAGGGGGGAAGAGACCCAGTACTTC.